Sequencing of this T cell receptor beta chain was carried out in a study of beta chain features in type 1 diabetes. Study results and limitations: All four CD4+ subsets of Type 1 diabetes patients contained TCRB CDR3s that were moderately but significantly shorter.

Concerning this clone: Antigen specificity is unknown.

The CDR3 is 17 residues long. V lost 3 bases and J lost 4, with 23 bases in between. Germline CDR1 is SGHDT and CDR2 is YYEEEE. The sequenced template was cDNA made from the entire isolated RNA. Profiling relied on immunoSEQ multiplex PCR, and the TCRdb table lists in-frame clones only, not all of them. The sample yields over 200,000 clones, under 13% seen once. One heparinised blood draw averaging approximately 100 mL was given by each donor. The source material was naive CD4+ T cells from blood. This TCR was sampled from a man between 25 and 39 years old with type 1 diabetes. The chain combines TRBV5-6 with TRBJ2-7; no reliable D call. The CDR3 DNA reads as TGTGCCAGCAGCTCTGGAATAAGCGTCCAACCCTCTTACGAGCAGTACTTC. This sequence encodes CASSSGISVQPSYEQYF. Based on the CDR3 plus reference TRBV5-6 and TRBJ2-7, the full variable domain is DAGVTQSPTHLIKTRGQQVTLRCSPKSGHDTVSWYQQALGQGPQFIFQYYEEEERQRGNFPDRFSGHQFPNYSSELNVNALLLGDSALYLCASSSGISVQPSYEQYFGPGTRLTVT.